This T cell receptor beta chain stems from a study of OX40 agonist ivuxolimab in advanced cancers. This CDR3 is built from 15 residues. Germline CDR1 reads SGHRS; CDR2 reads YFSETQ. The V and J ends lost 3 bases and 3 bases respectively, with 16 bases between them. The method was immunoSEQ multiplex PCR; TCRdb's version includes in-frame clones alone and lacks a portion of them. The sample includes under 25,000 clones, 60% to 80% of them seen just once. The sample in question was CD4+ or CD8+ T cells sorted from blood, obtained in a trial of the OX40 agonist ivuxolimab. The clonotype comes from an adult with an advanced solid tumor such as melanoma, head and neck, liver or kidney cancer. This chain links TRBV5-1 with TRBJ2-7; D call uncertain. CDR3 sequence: CASSSLMQEHYEQYF. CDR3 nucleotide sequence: TGCGCCAGCAGCTCCCTGATGCAGGAACACTACGAGCAGTACTTC.